Presented here are 21 T cell receptor beta chains from one specimen sequenced in a study of long-term antiretroviral therapy in people with HIV. Running of the v3.0 immunoSEQ assay took place at survey level. Using immunoSEQ multiplex PCR, the repertoire was profiled, and TCRdb retains in-frame clones only, with some absent. The repertoire consists of approximately 25,000 clones, with around 80% occurring once and the leading ten covering roughly 2.4%. Specimen: unsorted PBMCs, collected 3 years after starting antiretroviral therapy. These TCRs come from a man aged 45-65 years with HIV.

The chain joins TRBV2 to TRBJ1-1; D call uncertain. Trimming pared 8 bases from V and 4 bases from J, leaving 17 bases between. The CDR3 is 14 amino acids. The V gene's germline CDR1 is SNHLY and CDR2 FYNNEI. The CDR3, as DNA: TGTGCCAGCGCTGGAGACCTGGGGTTCACTGAAGCTTTCTTT. Translation: CASAGDLGFTEAFF.

The chain has TRBV2 and TRBJ1-1, with TRBD1 identical over 7 bases. Germline V gives CDR1 SNHLY, CDR2 FYNNEI. With V trimmed by 7 bases and J by 1 base, 6 bases remained unmatched. This CDR3 is built from 14 residues. CDR3 residues: CASTRDRANTEAFF. DNA of the CDR3: TGTGCCAGCACTAGAGACAGGGCGAACACTGAAGCTTTCTTT.

In its sample, this clone ranks as medium-sized (0.01 to 0.1%). The chain recombines TRBV27 with TRBJ2-7; D gene uncertain. Germline V CDR1 and CDR2: MNHEY, SMNVEV (reference sequence). The CDR3 has 16 residues. Trimming took 2 bases from V and 2 from J, leaving 16 bases between them. CDR3 sequence reads: CASSLSFRTATYEQYF. The CDR3 DNA follows: TGTGCCAGCAGTTTAAGTTTTCGGACGGCCACCTACGAGCAGTACTTC.

This chain connects TRBV19 to TRBJ1-2; 10 nucleotides agree with TRBD1. J lost 6 bases, V lost 6 bases, and 13 bases had no gene match. Germline V gives CDR1 LNHDA, CDR2 SQIVND (reference sequence). This CDR3 region has 16 residues. CDR3 residues: CASRDYRDRGLDGYTF. The CDR3 DNA is TGTGCCAGTAGAGACTACAGGGACAGGGGACTTGATGGCTACACCTTC.

The rearrangement links TRBV13 to TRBJ1-1; D might be TRBD1 (6 bases). This CDR3 is 14 amino acids long. The V and J ends lost 6 bases and 1 base respectively, with 12 bases between them. Germline CDR1 and CDR2: PRHDT and FYEKMQ (reference sequence). The CDR3 here is CASRGWGQNTEAFF. The CDR3 bases are TGTGCCAGCAGAGGGTGGGGGCAGAACACTGAAGCTTTCTTT.

The chain employs TRBV6-5 and TRBJ2-7; D possibly uses TRBD1 or TRBD2 (5 bases each). The CDR3 has 12 residues. CDR1 and CDR2 (germline): MNHEY, SVGAGI. Trimming left V 7 bases short and J 6 bases short, with 13 bases between. CDR3 sequence (DNA): TGTGCCAGCATGGGACCTCTGGGCGAGCAGTACTTC. Translated: CASMGPLGEQYF.

The chain couples TRBV30 to TRBJ2-7; 8 positions agree with TRBD2. CDR1 is GTSNPN, CDR2 SVGIG, per germline (reference sequence). There are 14 residues in the CDR3. Trimming took 6 bases from V and 2 from J; bases not matched to a gene: 9. DNA for the CDR3: TGTGCCTGCGAGGGACGGGAGGGCCCCTACGAGCAGTACTTC. It translates to CACEGREGPYEQYF.

This chain joins TRBV19 and TRBJ1-1; the D is unclear. Looked up from germline, CDR1 is LNHDA and CDR2 is SQIVND (reference sequence). CDR3 length: 15 amino acids. V lost 2 bases, J lost 0 bases, and 10 bases lay in between. Written as DNA, the CDR3 is TGTGCCAGTAGTATAACCACAGATTTGAACACTGAAGCTTTCTTT. Protein: CASSITTDLNTEAFF.

The sample holds one count of this clone. The chain uses TRBV6-6 and TRBJ1-2; D perhaps matches TRBD1 (5 bases). Deletions cut 6 bases from V and 1 base from J, with 15 bases between. Germline V CDR1 and CDR2: MNHNY, SVGAGI (reference sequence). This CDR3 contains 15 residues. In nucleotides, the CDR3 is TGTGCCAGCAGGACTGGGGCCTCCTTTAACTATGGCTACACCTTC. Translated: CASRTGASFNYGYTF.

This chain uses TRBV27 with TRBJ2-2, with no clear D. V lost 3 bases and J lost 2, with 4 bases in between. CDR3 length: 13 residues. CDR1 is MNHEY, CDR2 SMNVEV, per germline (reference sequence). As DNA, the CDR3 is TGTGCCAGCAGTTTCCTCAACACCGGGGAGCTGTTTTTT. Its protein is CASSFLNTGELFF.

The chain joins TRBV30 to TRBJ2-2; tentative D call: TRBD1 (6 bases). Germline V gene sequence: CDR1 GTSNPN, CDR2 SVGIG (reference sequence). The CDR3 loop spans 14 amino acids. The ends were cut back, 5 bases at V and 1 base at J, with 11 bases in the middle. The CDR3: CAWHRDKNTGELFF. CDR3 in DNA: TGTGCCTGGCACCGGGACAAGAACACCGGGGAGCTGTTTTTT. The entire variable domain, with the rest obtained from reference TRBV30 and TRBJ2-2, is as follows: SQTIHQWPATLVQPVGSPLSLECTVEGTSNPNLYWYRQAAGRGLQLLFYSVGIGQISSEVPQNLSASRPQDRQFILSSKKLLLSDSGFYLCAWHRDKNTGELFFGEGSRLTVL.

The V call is TRBV18, the J call TRBJ2-4; D is unresolved. With 0 bases removed from V and 1 base from J, the gap between germline ends came to 7 bases. Germline V gene data show CDR1 as KGHSH and CDR2 as LQKENI. The CDR3 contains 15 residues. CDR3 loop: CASSPPVLAKNIQYF. The CDR3 nucleotides are TGTGCCAGCTCACCACCTGTGCTGGCCAAAAACATTCAGTACTTC.

The rearrangement joins TRBV28 to TRBJ1-1; D gene unclear. The CDR3 contains 12 residues. From germline, CDR1 is MDHEN and CDR2 SYDVKM. Trimming cost V 8 bases and J 5 bases, with 12 bases left between them. The CDR3 coding sequence is TGTGCCAGCTGGTTCAGTGAGACTGAAGCTTTCTTT. As protein: CASWFSETEAFF.

This sequence joins TRBV28 and TRBJ1-2; a possible D gene is TRBD1 (5 bases). From germline, CDR1 is MDHEN and CDR2 SYDVKM. The CDR3 loop spans 15 amino acids. V lost 6 bases and J lost 8, with 22 bases in between. CDR3 in DNA: TGTGCCAGCAGCCCTGGGTCGGAGGGGTCGAGAGGCTACACCTTC. It specifies CASSPGSEGSRGYTF.

CDR3 bases: TGTGCCAGCAATGATAGAGCGGGGGGAGAAGAGACCCAGTACTTC. Translated: CASNDRAGGEETQYF. V and J are TRBV5-4 and TRBJ2-5; 9 bases are a match to TRBD2. This CDR3 spans 15 amino acids. The V gene's germline CDR1 is SGHNT and CDR2 YYREEE (reference sequence). With 6 bases clipped from V and 3 bases from J, the junction kept 9 bases outside the gene matches.

The rearrangement joins TRBV19 to TRBJ2-1; D tentatively fits TRBD1 or TRBD2 (5 bases each). V was pared by 6 bases and J by 5 bases, with 14 bases between. The CDR3 has 14 amino acids. Germline CDR1 LNHDA, CDR2 SQIVND (reference sequence). In DNA form, the CDR3 reads TGTGCCAGTAGGGACTGGGGACGCGACAATGAGCAGTTCTTC. Translated, it gives CASRDWGRDNEQFF.

This chain connects TRBV5-1 to TRBJ2-3, with a possible D match to TRBD2 (5 bases). CDR1 is SGHRS, CDR2 YFSETQ, per germline. This CDR3 region has 13 residues. The ends were cut back, 4 bases at V and 2 bases at J, with 8 bases in the middle. CDR3 amino acids: CASSRDNTDTQYF. The CDR3 nucleotides read TGCGCCAGCAGCCGGGATAACACAGATACGCAGTATTTT.

This clone has just a few counts. The chain has TRBV28 and TRBJ2-5; D uncertain. Per the germline V gene, CDR1 is MDHEN and CDR2 is SYDVKM. Trimming shortened V by 7 bases and J by 2 bases, and 20 bases separated the two germline ends. The CDR3 totals 16 residues. The CDR3 reads CASTSPTTGRQETQYF. The CDR3 bases are TGTGCCAGCACCTCTCCGACCACCGGGCGGCAAGAGACCCAGTACTTC. The full variable domain, rest sourced from reference TRBV28 and TRBJ2-5, is DVKVTQSSRYLVKRTGEKVFLECVQDMDHENMFWYRQDPGLGLRLIYFSYDVKMKEKGDIPEGYSVSREKKERFSLILESASTNQTSMYLCASTSPTTGRQETQYFGPGTRLLVL.

The chain recombines TRBV10-3 with TRBJ2-5; 10 nucleotides line up with TRBD1. Looked up from germline, CDR1 is ENHRY and CDR2 is SYGVKD. V shed 5 bases and J 4 bases; nucleotides not matched to a gene: 7. The CDR3 contains 15 residues. CDR3 coding DNA: TGTGCCATCAGTACGGGACAGGGGCTTCGAGAGACCCAGTACTTC. Translated, it gives CAISTGQGLRETQYF.

The chain combines TRBV7-9 with TRBJ2-3, with D perhaps given as TRBD1 or TRBD2 (6 bases each). V dropped 3 bases and J dropped 5 bases, with 15 bases sitting between them. The CDR3 length is 15 residues. Germline lookup yields CDR1 SEHNR and CDR2 FQNEAQ (reference sequence). The CDR3: CASSLLGGLGDTQYF. The DNA of the CDR3 is TGTGCCAGCAGCTTGCTAGGGGGGCTAGGAGATACGCAGTATTTT.

This clone was seen just once. V is TRBV2 and J is TRBJ1-5; D is undetermined. Trimming stripped 7 bases from V and 0 bases from J, with 16 bases between. Germline assignment: CDR1 SNHLY and CDR2 FYNNEI. The CDR3 is 16 residues long. DNA for the CDR3: TGTGCCAGCAATCTATTCCGCAGAGCTAGCAATCAGCCCCAGCATTTT. It codes for CASNLFRRASNQPQHF. The full variable domain, its missing parts supplied by reference TRBV2 and TRBJ1-5, is EPEVTQTPSHQVTQMGQEVILRCVPISNHLYFYWYRQILGQKVEFLVSFYNNEISEKSEIFDDQFSVERPDGSNFTLKIRSTKLEDSAMYFCASNLFRRASNQPQHFGDGTRLSIL.